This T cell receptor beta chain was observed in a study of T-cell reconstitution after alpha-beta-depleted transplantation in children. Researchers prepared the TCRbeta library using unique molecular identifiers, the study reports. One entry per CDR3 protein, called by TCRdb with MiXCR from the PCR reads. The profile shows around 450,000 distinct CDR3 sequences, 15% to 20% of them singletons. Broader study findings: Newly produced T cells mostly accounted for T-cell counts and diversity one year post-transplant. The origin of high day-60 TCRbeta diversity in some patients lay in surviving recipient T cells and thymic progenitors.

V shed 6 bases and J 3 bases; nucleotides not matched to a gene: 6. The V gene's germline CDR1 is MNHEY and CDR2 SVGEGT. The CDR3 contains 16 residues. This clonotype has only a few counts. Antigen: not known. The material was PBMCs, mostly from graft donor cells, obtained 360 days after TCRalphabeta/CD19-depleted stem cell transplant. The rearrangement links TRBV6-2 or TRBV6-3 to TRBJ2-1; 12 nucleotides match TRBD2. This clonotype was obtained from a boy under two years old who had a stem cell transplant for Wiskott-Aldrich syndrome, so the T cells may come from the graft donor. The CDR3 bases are TGTGCCAGCAGAGGACTAGCGGGAAACCACTACAATGAGCAGTTCTTC. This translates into CASRGLAGNHYNEQFF.